This T cell receptor beta chain was observed in a study of persistence of HIV-infected CD4 T cells. Study as a whole: Donors were ART-treated; their CMV- and Gag-responding CD4+ T cells were isolated.

The stimulus was an HIV-1 Gag 15-mer peptide pool, about 1.1 ug/peptide/mL. Memory cells lacking CD40L and CD69 with high CD45RO were sorted. Donors had CD4+ T cell counts above 400 cells/uL and were CMV-seropositive. CDR3 size: 15 residues. V lost 6 bases and J lost 0, with 13 bases in between. Germline CDR1 MNHNY, CDR2 SVGAGI (reference sequence). Details on this clone: Its cognate antigen is unknown.

General study results and limits: Degenerate expanded CDR3beta sequences were enriched among CMV- and Gag-responding cells. Compared with CD3/CD28-stimulated cells, CMV- and Gag-responding cells showed lower TCRbeta richness.

This was the immunoSEQ version 4 assay in survey mode. Measured with immunoSEQ multiplex PCR; TCRdb has only the in-frame clones, and not every one. The sample has just over 35,000 clones; approximately 87% are singletons. The sequence came from an adult with HIV. The donor label of this sample is uncertain. The J gene is TRBJ2-3, the V gene TRBV6-6; TRBD2 might be the D (7 bases). The material sequenced was cultured CD4+ T cells from PBMCs, taken from a patient who received antiretroviral therapy. The CDR3 reads CASSRRGGSTDTQYF. As DNA, the CDR3 is TGTGCCAGCAGCCGAAGGGGGGGTAGCACAGATACGCAGTATTTT.